One T cell receptor (beta chain) is described in this entry. Its antigen is as yet unknown. Each donor's blood draw was roughly 10 milliliters of peripheral blood. The data derive from a study of blood T cells in healthy people across ages. At the level of the study: Template switching captured about one barcoded beta molecule per two T cells. The study's findings and limits: Diversity of TCR beta per million T cells declined in a roughly linear way with age.

Together with a sample-barcoded 5' primer, a J-beta primer mix was included in a second PCR lasting 7 to 11 cycles. At least 2.5 million CDR3-containing paired-end reads were obtained per sample. From the 5' RACE reads, TCRdb called clonotypes with MiXCR, one entry per CDR3 protein. The repertoire holds approximately 1,000,000 distinct CDR3 sequences, with more than 30% as singletons. The V end lost 0 bases, the J end lost 0 bases, and 22 bases lay between the germline ends. The CDR3 sequence is 20 residues long. In germline, CDR1 is LGHNA, CDR2 YNFKEQ. The chain uses TRBV4-2 and TRBJ2-3, with D possibly being TRBD1 (7 bases). The source material was blood. This clonotype originated in a man between 18 and 29 years old in good health. Here the CDR3 DNA reads TGTGCCAGCAGCCAAGAGTTAAAACTAGCAGGGGGGCATAGCACAGATACGCAGTATTTT. Translated: CASSQELKLAGGHSTDTQYF.